Listed below are T cell receptor beta chains from one sample, sequenced in a study of CD8 T cells in Susac syndrome. One entry per CDR3 protein, called by TCRdb with MiXCR from the immunoSEQ multiplex PCR reads. Found here are 250,000 to 300,000 distinct CDR3 sequences, roughly 85% of them singletons; the top ten hold about 0.11%. The sample consisted of CD8+ T cells from PBMCs. The receptors here all came from a human donor with multiple sclerosis. Each CDR3 is given with its conserved first and last residue. D genes are given only for firm matches. The size entry is marked missing in some rows and otherwise reads once, few, many or a size class.

>once|TRBJ2-3|TRBD2|TRBV3-1
TGTGCCAGCAGCCAAGATTCCGGGGGGTCCAGAACAGATACGCAGTATTTT
CASSQDSGGSRTDTQYF
>-|TRBJ2-3|TRBD2|TRBV28
TGTGCCAGCACCTTTAGCGGGAACACCGATACGCAGTATTTT
CASTFSGNTDTQYF
>-|TRBJ1-2|-|TRBV6-1
TGTGCCAGCAGTGGCTTTATCTTTTATGGCTACACCTTC
CASSGFIFYGYTF
>-|TRBJ1-1|-|TRBV9
TGTGCCAGCAGGGGGGCGAGTGCTGAAGCTTTCTTT
CASRGASAEAFF
>-|TRBJ2-1|TRBD2|TRBV27
TGTGCCAGCAGTTTCGGGGCGGGAGCTTACAATGAGCAGTTCTTC
CASSFGAGAYNEQFF
>-|TRBJ2-2|TRBD2|TRBV7-8
TGTGCCAGCAGCAATGTTGCGGGACTAGCGGGACCCGGGGAGCTGTTTTTT
CASSNVAGLAGPGELFF
>-|TRBJ1-1|-|TRBV29-1
TGCAGCGGGGATTATCGGGACACTGAAGCTTTCTTT
CSGDYRDTEAFF
>-|TRBJ1-2|-|TRBV5-4
TGTGCCAGCAGCTTGTCCCAAAGGCGCGGGGAATCCACCTTC
CASSLSQRRGESTF
>-|TRBJ2-3|-|TRBV9
TGTGCCAGCAGCGTAGCGGCTAGGGGCCACACAGATACGCAGTATTTT
CASSVAARGHTDTQYF
>once|TRBJ2-1|-|TRBV9
TGTGCCAGCAGCGCCTATGGTGAGCAGTTCTTC
CASSAYGEQFF
>-|TRBJ2-5|-|TRBV28
TGTGCCAGCAGCCGGGTGGGGGGCCAAGAGACCCAGTACTTC
CASSRVGGQETQYF
>-|TRBJ1-1|-|TRBV12-3/TRBV12-4
TGTGCCAGCAGTTTATTGGGAAGATGGACTGAAGCTTTCTTT
CASSLLGRWTEAFF
>-|TRBJ2-1|TRBD2|TRBV29-1
TGCAGCAGTAGGGCGGGAGGATCCTACAATGAGCAGTTCTTC
CSSRAGGSYNEQFF
>-|TRBJ2-1|TRBD2|TRBV27
TGTGCCAGCAGTTTATTGGGCGGGAGGGCCTACAATGAGCAGTTCTTC
CASSLLGGRAYNEQFF
>few|TRBJ2-5|-|TRBV5-6
TGTGCCAGCAGCTCGGTACCTACAGGGAGAGAGACCCAGTACTTC
CASSSVPTGRETQYF
>-|TRBJ2-5|-|TRBV27
TGTGCCACCGGGACTCGTGGAGCCCAGTACTTC
CATGTRGAQYF
>-|TRBJ1-1|TRBD1|TRBV6-1
TGTGCCAGCTTCGGGACAGGGGATTTGGGCACTGAAGCTTTCTTT
CASFGTGDLGTEAFF
>-|TRBJ1-1|TRBD1|TRBV5-1
TGCGCCAGCAGCGCGGGGGACAGGGGGCAGAGCACTGAAGCTTTCTTT
CASSAGDRGQSTEAFF
>-|TRBJ2-1|-|TRBV27
TGTGCCAGCAGTCTGCCGGGACGGGGTGAGCAGTTCTTC
CASSLPGRGEQFF
>-|TRBJ2-7|TRBD1|TRBV19
TGTGCCAGTAGTTCAACGCAGGGGGAGATCTACGAGCAGTACTTC
CASSSTQGEIYEQYF
>-|TRBJ2-1|TRBD1|TRBV19
TGTGCCAGTAGTCCCTCACAGGGGACCTCCTACAATGAGCAGTTCTTC
CASSPSQGTSYNEQFF
>-|TRBJ2-2|TRBD2|TRBV4-1
TGCGCCAGCAGCCTCGGGACTAGCCTCGTCGGGGAGCTGTTTTTT
CASSLGTSLVGELFF
>-|TRBJ2-1|-|TRBV6-1
TGTGCCAGCAGTGCCAGACTAGGGATTCATGAGCAGTTCTTC
CASSARLGIHEQFF
>-|TRBJ1-2|-|TRBV3-1
TGTGCCAGCAGCGACACCGTTAACTATGGCTACACCTTC
CASSDTVNYGYTF
>-|TRBJ2-1|-|TRBV7-9
TGTGCCAGCACCCGTACTAGCGGGGGACAGGGGGAGCAGTTCTTC
CASTRTSGGQGEQFF
>-|TRBJ2-1|-|TRBV9
TGTGCCAGCCGAACGGGGGACTCCCTCATCTTC
CASRTGDSLIF
>-|TRBJ1-5|-|TRBV27
TGTGCCAGCAGCGAGGGACCCGCCAATCAGCCCCAGCATTTT
CASSEGPANQPQHF
>-|TRBJ2-2|-|TRBV6-5
TGTGCCAGCAGTCCTGGGGTCACCGGGGAGCTGTTTTTT
CASSPGVTGELFF
>-|TRBJ2-7|-|TRBV4-1
TGCGCCAGCAGCCCGAGGGTATGGGGAGAGCAGTACTTC
CASSPRVWGEQYF
>-|TRBJ2-7|-|TRBV14
TGTGCCAGCAGCCAAGGTGTAAGTCGGCGCCTCTCCTACGAGCAGTACTTC
CASSQGVSRRLSYEQYF
>-|TRBJ2-1|-|TRBV27
TGTGCCAGCAGTTTATCGGCTAATGAGCAGTTCTTC
CASSLSANEQFF
>-|TRBJ2-3|-|TRBV7-9
TGTGCCAGCAGCTCAGAACGATCCGGAGGGAGGACGCAGTATTTT
CASSSERSGGRTQYF